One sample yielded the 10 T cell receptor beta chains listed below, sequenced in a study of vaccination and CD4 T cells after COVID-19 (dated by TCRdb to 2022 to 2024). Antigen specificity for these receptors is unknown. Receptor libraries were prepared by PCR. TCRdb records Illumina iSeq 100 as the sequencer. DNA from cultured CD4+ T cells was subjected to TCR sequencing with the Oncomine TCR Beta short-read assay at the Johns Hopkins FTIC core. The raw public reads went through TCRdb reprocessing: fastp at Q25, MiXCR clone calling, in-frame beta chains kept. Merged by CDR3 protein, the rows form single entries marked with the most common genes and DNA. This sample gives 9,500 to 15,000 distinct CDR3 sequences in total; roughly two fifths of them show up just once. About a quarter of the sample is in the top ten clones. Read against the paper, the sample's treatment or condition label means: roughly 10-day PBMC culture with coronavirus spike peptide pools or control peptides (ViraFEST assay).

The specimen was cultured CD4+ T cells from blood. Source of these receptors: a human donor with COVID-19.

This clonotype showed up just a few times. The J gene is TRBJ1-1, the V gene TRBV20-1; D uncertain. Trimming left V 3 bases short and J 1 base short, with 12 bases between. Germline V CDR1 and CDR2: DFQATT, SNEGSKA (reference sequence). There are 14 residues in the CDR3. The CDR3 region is CSASDFRGNTEAFF. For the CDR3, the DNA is TGCAGTGCTAGCGACTTCCGGGGGAACACTGAAGCTTTCTTT.

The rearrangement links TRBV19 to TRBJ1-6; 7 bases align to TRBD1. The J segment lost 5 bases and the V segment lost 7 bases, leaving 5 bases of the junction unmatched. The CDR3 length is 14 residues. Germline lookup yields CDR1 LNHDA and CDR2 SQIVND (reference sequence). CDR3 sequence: CASTTGTDNSPLHF. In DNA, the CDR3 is TGTGCCAGTACCACCGGGACAGATAATTCACCCCTCCACTTT.

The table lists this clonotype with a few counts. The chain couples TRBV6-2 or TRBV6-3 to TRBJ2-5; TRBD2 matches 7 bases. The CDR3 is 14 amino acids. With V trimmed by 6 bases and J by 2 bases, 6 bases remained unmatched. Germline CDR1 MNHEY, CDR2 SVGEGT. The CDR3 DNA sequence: TGTGCCAGCAGCGAGCGGGACCTACAAGAGACCCAGTACTTC. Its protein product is CASSERDLQETQYF.

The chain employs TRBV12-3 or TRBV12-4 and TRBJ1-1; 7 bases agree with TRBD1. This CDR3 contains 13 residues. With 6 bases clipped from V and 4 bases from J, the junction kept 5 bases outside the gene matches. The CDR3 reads CASSLQGSTEAFF. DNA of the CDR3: TGTGCCAGCAGCCTACAGGGGAGCACTGAAGCTTTCTTT.

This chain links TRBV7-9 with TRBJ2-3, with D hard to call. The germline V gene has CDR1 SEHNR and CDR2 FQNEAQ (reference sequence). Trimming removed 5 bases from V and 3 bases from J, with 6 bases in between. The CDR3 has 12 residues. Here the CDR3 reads CASSPITDTQYF. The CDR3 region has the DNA TGTGCCAGCAGCCCCATTACAGATACGCAGTATTTT. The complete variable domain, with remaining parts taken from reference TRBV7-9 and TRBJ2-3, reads DTGVSQNPRHKITKRGQNVTFRCDPISEHNRLYWYRQTLGQGPEFLTYFQNEAQLEKSRLLSDRFSAERPKGSFSTLEIQRTEQGDSAMYLCASSPITDTQYFGPGTRLTVL.

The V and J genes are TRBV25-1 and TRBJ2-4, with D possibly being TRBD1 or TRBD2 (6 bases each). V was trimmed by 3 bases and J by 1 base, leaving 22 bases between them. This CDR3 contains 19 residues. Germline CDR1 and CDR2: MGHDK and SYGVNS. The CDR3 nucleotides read TGTGCCAGCAGTGAGCTAATAAACAGGGCGGGACGGGCCAAAAACATTCAGTACTTC. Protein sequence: CASSELINRAGRAKNIQYF.

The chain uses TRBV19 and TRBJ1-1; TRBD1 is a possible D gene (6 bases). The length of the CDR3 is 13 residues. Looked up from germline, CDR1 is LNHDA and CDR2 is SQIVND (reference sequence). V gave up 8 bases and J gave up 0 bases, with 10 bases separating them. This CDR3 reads CASRDRMNTEAFF. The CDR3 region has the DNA TGTGCCAGTCGAGACAGGATGAACACTGAAGCTTTCTTT.

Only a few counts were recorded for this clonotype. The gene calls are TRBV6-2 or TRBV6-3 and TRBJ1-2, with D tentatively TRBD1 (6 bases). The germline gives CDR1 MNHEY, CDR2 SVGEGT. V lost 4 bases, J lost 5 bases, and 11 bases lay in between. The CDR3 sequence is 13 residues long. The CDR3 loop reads CASSLQGVYGYTF. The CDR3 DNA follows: TGTGCCAGCAGTTTACAGGGTGTTTATGGCTACACCTTC.

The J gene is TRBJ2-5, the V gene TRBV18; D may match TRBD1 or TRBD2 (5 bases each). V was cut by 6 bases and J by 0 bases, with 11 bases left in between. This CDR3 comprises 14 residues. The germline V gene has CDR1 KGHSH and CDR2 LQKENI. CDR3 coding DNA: TGTGCCAGCTCGGGTTGGGGGTACCAAGAGACCCAGTACTTC. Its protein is CASSGWGYQETQYF.

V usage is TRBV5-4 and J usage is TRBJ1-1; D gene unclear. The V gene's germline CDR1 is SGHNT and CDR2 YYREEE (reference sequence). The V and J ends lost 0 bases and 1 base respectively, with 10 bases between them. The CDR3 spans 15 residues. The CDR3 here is CASSLALGGNTEAFF. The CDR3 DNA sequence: TGTGCCAGCAGCTTGGCTCTGGGCGGGAACACTGAAGCTTTCTTT.